Each of the 21 T cell receptor beta chains below was sequenced from the same sample in a study of beta chain features in type 1 diabetes. The study reverse transcribed the entire isolated RNA, so it sequenced expressed TCRB transcripts. Assay: immunoSEQ multiplex PCR; the TCRdb copy retains only in-frame clones and omits some. The table includes 900,000 or so clones, roughly a sixth detected once. Source material: naive CD4+ T cells from blood. The receptor source for this set is a young woman in good health.

This clone occurred a few times. CDR3 nucleotides: TGTGCCAGCAGCCAGGGGGACCAGCCCCAGCATTTT. Translating gives CASSQGDQPQHF. V is TRBV7-9 and J is TRBJ1-5, with 7 nucleotides matching TRBD1. In germline, CDR1 is SEHNR, CDR2 FQNEAQ (reference sequence). This CDR3 contains 12 residues. V was pared by 5 bases and J by 7 bases, with 2 bases of the junction left unmatched.

This chain uses TRBV18 with TRBJ1-2; D is undetermined. Trimming left V 0 bases short and J 5 bases short, with 10 bases between. The CDR3 contains 14 residues. CDR1 and CDR2 (germline): KGHSH, LQKENI. For the CDR3, the DNA is TGTGCCAGCTCACCACCGGGGAACCCTTATGGCTACACCTTC. Translating gives CASSPPGNPYGYTF.

This chain joins TRBV7-2 and TRBJ2-7; D gene uncertain. CDR1 SGHTA and CDR2 FQGNSA come from the germline V gene. The CDR3 is made up of 14 amino acids. Trimming shortened V by 6 bases and J by 0 bases, and 12 bases separated the two germline ends. The CDR3 loop is CASRTQSSSYEQYF. CDR3 nucleotides: TGTGCCAGCAGGACACAGAGTTCCTCCTACGAGCAGTACTTC.

This clone was picked up a small number of times. The V gene is TRBV11-2, the J gene TRBJ2-7; 7 positions agree with TRBD1. After removal of 4 bases from V and 3 bases from J, the junction contained 3 bases not matched to a gene. The germline V gene has CDR1 SGHAT and CDR2 FQNNGV. The length of the CDR3 is 13 residues. This CDR3 reads CASSSRQGYEQYF. Here the CDR3 DNA reads TGTGCCAGCAGCTCACGACAGGGCTACGAGCAGTACTTC.

A few counts support this clone. The CDR3 is CATSRVGLGLDTQYF. The CDR3 DNA reads as TGTGCCACCAGCAGGGTAGGGTTAGGCTTAGATACGCAGTATTTT. The chain employs TRBV15 and TRBJ2-3, with D uncertain. The CDR3 is 15 amino acids. CDR1 is LNHNV and CDR2 is YYDKDF in the germline V gene (reference sequence). Trimming removed 3 bases from V and 5 bases from J, with 15 bases in between.

This chain connects TRBV6-6 to TRBJ2-7, with TRBD1 matching 10 bases. This CDR3 has 14 residues. CDR1 is MNHNY and CDR2 is SVGAGI in the germline V gene (reference sequence). V dropped 2 bases and J dropped 6; count of bases not matched to a gene: 4. In DNA form, the CDR3 reads TGTGCCAGCAGTTACAGAGGGACAGGGGTCGAGCAGTACTTC. This encodes CASSYRGTGVEQYF.

The table lists this clone with a few counts. The chain is built from TRBV4-3 and TRBJ2-1; 9 bases match TRBD1. The CDR3 loop spans 16 amino acids. CDR1 is LGHNA and CDR2 is YSLEER in the germline V gene. J gave up 8 bases and V 0 bases, and 8 bases lay outside the gene matches. In DNA form, the CDR3 reads TGCGCCAGCAGCCAAGATTACAGGGGGCGACGGTATGAGCAGTTCTTC. Its translation is CASSQDYRGRRYEQFF.

This clone was counted only a few times. The chain recombines TRBV7-9 with TRBJ2-1, with a possible D match to TRBD1 (5 bases). The CDR3 totals 12 residues. Looked up from germline, CDR1 is SEHNR and CDR2 is FQNEAQ (reference sequence). V lost 7 bases and J 7 bases, leaving 11 bases between the germline ends. CDR3 loop: CASMAGKNEQFF. CDR3 in DNA: TGTGCCAGCATGGCAGGGAAGAATGAGCAGTTCTTC.

This chain joins TRBV27 and TRBJ2-1, with 13 bases that match TRBD2. CDR1 and CDR2 from the germline V gene are MNHEY and SMNVEV (reference sequence). J lost 5 bases, V lost 3 bases, and 13 bases had no gene match. The CDR3 length is 19 residues. This CDR3 reads CASSFFRTSGRMLNNEQFF. CDR3 coding DNA: TGTGCCAGCAGTTTCTTTAGGACTAGCGGGAGAATGTTGAACAATGAGCAGTTCTTC.

The rearrangement links TRBV18 to TRBJ2-1; 8 nucleotides agree with TRBD1. The CDR3 is made up of 15 amino acids. CDR1 and CDR2 from the germline V gene are KGHSH and LQKENI. Trimming took 4 bases from V and 7 from J; bases not matched to a gene: 9. The DNA for the CDR3 is TGTGCCAGCTCACAACTGGACAGGGTGGGGAATGAGCAGTTCTTC. Its protein is CASSQLDRVGNEQFF. The full variable domain, its missing parts supplied by reference TRBV18 and TRBJ2-1, is NAGVMQNPRHLVRRRGQEARLRCSPMKGHSHVYWYRQLPEEGLKFMVYLQKENIIDESGMPKERFSAEFPKEGPSILRIQQVVRGDSAAYFCASSQLDRVGNEQFFGPGTRLTVL.

Regarding this clone: The germline gene is not matched at one end of the junction; a read error may be the cause. CDR3 residues: CASRRGISIRPVF. CDR3 nucleotides: TGTGCCAGCAGGAGGGGGATCTCGATTCGGCCCGTCTTC. V gene TRBV28 combines with J gene TRBJ2-7, with a tentative D call TRBD1 (6 bases). The germline CDR1 and CDR2 sequences are MDHEN and SYDVKM. The CDR3 contains 13 residues.

V usage is TRBV29-1 and J usage is TRBJ2-1; D gene uncertain. Deletions cut 7 bases from V and 4 bases from J, with 17 bases between. This CDR3 is 14 amino acids long. From germline, CDR1 is SQVTM and CDR2 ANQGSEA. The CDR3: CSALTSTPYNEQFF. The CDR3 DNA is TGCAGCGCCCTGACATCGACCCCGTACAATGAGCAGTTCTTC.

This chain's CDR3 is CASSFSADEKLFF. In DNA form, the CDR3 reads TGTGCCAGCAGCTTCAGTGCGGATGAAAAACTGTTTTTT. The chain employs TRBV7-2 and TRBJ1-4; D call uncertain. Germline CDR1 SGHTA, CDR2 FQGNSA. V dropped 3 bases and J dropped 6 bases, with 8 bases sitting between them. The CDR3 loop spans 13 amino acids.

The rearrangement joins TRBV7-8 to TRBJ2-5; D is ambiguous. The germline V and J ends were trimmed by 4 bases and 4 bases, with 10 bases remaining between them. The length of the CDR3 is 13 residues. Per germline, CDR1 SGHVS and CDR2 FQNEAQ. This CDR3 reads CASSWDTRETQYF. The CDR3 DNA reads as TGTGCCAGCAGCTGGGATACCCGAGAGACCCAGTACTTC.

This chain links TRBV29-1 with TRBJ2-5; the match to TRBD1 covers 9 bases. The end of the DNA is better explained by TRBJ2-7, so the J call may be wrong. The CDR3 is 13 amino acids. CDR1 and CDR2 from the germline V gene are SQVTM and ANQGSEA. CDR3 sequence reads: CSVAGQGSYEQYF. CDR3 coding DNA: TGCAGCGTGGCGGGACAGGGATCCTACGAGCAGTACTTC.

Only a few counts were recorded for this clone. The chain joins TRBV27 to TRBJ2-3; possibly TRBD1 or TRBD2 for D (5 bases each). From germline, CDR1 is MNHEY and CDR2 SMNVEV (reference sequence). V lost 7 bases to trimming and J lost 1 base, with 18 bases between them. This CDR3 region has 16 residues. The CDR3 DNA sequence: TGTGCCAGCACCTCACAAGGCAGGGACGGCACAGATACGCAGTATTTT. This encodes CASTSQGRDGTDTQYF.

The rearrangement joins TRBV6-6 to TRBJ1-5; D is unresolved. Trimming shortened V by 7 bases and J by 1 base, and 14 bases separated the two germline ends. Germline lookup yields CDR1 MNHNY and CDR2 SVGAGI (reference sequence). The CDR3 totals 15 residues. CDR3 nucleotide sequence: TGTGCCAGCATCCAAGCGGGCCAGAGCAATCAGCCCCAGCATTTT. Amino acid sequence: CASIQAGQSNQPQHF.

The CDR3 coding sequence is TGCGCCAGCAGCCACCCCGTGGCGACTCCCGGCAATGAGCAGTTCTTC. It codes for CASSHPVATPGNEQFF. The gene calls are TRBV4-1 and TRBJ2-1, with unresolved D. The germline V gene has CDR1 MGHRA and CDR2 YSYEKL. This CDR3 spans 16 amino acids. V lost 3 bases and J 6 bases, leaving 18 bases between the germline ends.

This rearrangement joins TRBV7-6 to TRBJ1-2; D may be TRBD1 (5 bases). Germline V gene lookup returns CDR1 SGHVS and CDR2 FNYEAQ. Between the trimmed V and J ends, which lost 5 bases and 5 bases, there was a span of 30 bases. This CDR3 spans 19 amino acids. In DNA, the CDR3 is TGTGCCAGCAGCGCCCGTAGTTTCTTCTCGGACAAGGGGTTGTATGGCTACACCTTC. Translating it yields CASSARSFFSDKGLYGYTF.

This clone was seen only a few times. The V gene is TRBV4-2, the J gene TRBJ2-1; TRBD1 agrees at 9 bases. The length of the CDR3 is 16 residues. The germline gives CDR1 LGHNA, CDR2 YNFKEQ. The V and J ends lost 4 bases and 1 base, in that order; junction bases with no gene match: 5. DNA for the CDR3: TGTGCCAGCAGCCGTACCGGGACAGGGTCCTACAATGAGCAGTTCTTC. Its protein product is CASSRTGTGSYNEQFF.

This clone was detected once. The sample contains more than one DNA sequence encoding this CDR3. Here the CDR3 reads CASSLDGYSNQPQHF. The CDR3 DNA is TGTGCCAGCAGCCTAGACGGTTATAGCAATCAGCCCCAGCATTTT. The genes are TRBV28 and TRBJ1-5; D gene uncertain. The CDR3 length is 15 residues. CDR1 is MDHEN and CDR2 is SYDVKM in the germline V gene. Trimming pared 6 bases from V and 0 bases from J, leaving 12 bases between.